The 9 T cell receptor beta chains given below trace back to one sample, sequenced in a study of blood T cell repertoires in COVID-19. Produced via immunoSEQ multiplex PCR; TCRdb's table is partial and in-frame only. The sample records a few hundred thousand clones, 75% to 85% being singletons. Sequenced: peripheral blood. These receptors all stem from a woman aged 40 to 50 who had recovered from COVID-19.

V and J are TRBV30 and TRBJ2-5; 9 bases align to TRBD2. CDR1 and CDR2 from the germline V gene are GTSNPN and SVGIG (reference sequence). After removal of 8 bases from V and 2 bases from J, the junction contained 6 bases not matched to a gene. The CDR3 sequence is 13 residues long. CDR3 DNA sequence: TGTGCCCAAAAGCTAGCGGGACAAGAGACCCAGTACTTC. Its protein product is CAQKLAGQETQYF.

This clone showed up just once. V usage is TRBV6-4 and J usage is TRBJ2-3; 9 bases fit TRBD1. Germline V gene lookup returns CDR1 MRHNA and CDR2 SNTAGT. This CDR3 comprises 13 residues. J was trimmed by 4 bases and V by 4 bases; bases with no gene match: 0. The CDR3 region has the DNA TGTGCCAGCAGTGGACAGGGGGCAGATACGCAGTATTTT. It specifies CASSGQGADTQYF.

V and J are TRBV29-1 and TRBJ1-2; D unclear. The germline CDR1 and CDR2 sequences are SQVTM and ANQGSEA. V gave up 4 bases and J gave up 0 bases, with 15 bases separating them. The CDR3 is 15 amino acids. The CDR3 DNA follows: TGCAGCGTTGCGGACTGGAGAGCGTCTAACTATGGCTACACCTTC. As protein: CSVADWRASNYGYTF.

About this clone: The sample has other DNA sequences that encode this CDR3 too. V gene TRBV5-1 combines with J gene TRBJ1-2; 7 positions match TRBD1. V shed 3 bases, J shed 2 bases, and the junction held 4 bases outside the gene matches. CDR1 is SGHRS and CDR2 is YFSETQ in the germline V gene. The CDR3 is 14 amino acids. The CDR3 sequence is CASSSPGQNYGYTF. CDR3 DNA: TGCGCCAGCAGCTCTCCGGGACAGAACTATGGCTACACCTTC.

The genes are TRBV5-1 and TRBJ1-1; 10 bases map to TRBD1. V lost 3 bases and J lost 6; bases outside the gene matches: 5. Germline V gene data show CDR1 as SGHRS and CDR2 as YFSETQ. The CDR3 extends over 14 amino acids. The CDR3 coding sequence is TGCGCCAGCAGCTCTGGACAGGGGGTTTCTGAAGCTTTCTTT. This gives the protein CASSSGQGVSEAFF.

The rearrangement links TRBV6-5 to TRBJ1-1, with D unclear. The V end was cut by 8 bases, the J end by 4 bases, with 8 bases between. This CDR3 has 11 residues. The germline gives CDR1 MNHEY, CDR2 SVGAGI. CDR3 DNA sequence: TGTGCCAGCCAAGAGTTCACTGAAGCTTTCTTT. Translation gives CASQEFTEAFF.

This clone has just one count. The genes are TRBV5-5 and TRBJ1-2; D possibly corresponds to TRBD1 (5 bases). Germline CDR1 reads SGHKS; CDR2 reads YYEKEE (reference sequence). The CDR3 spans 15 residues. Trimming took 0 bases from V and 6 from J, leaving 15 bases between them. The CDR3 DNA reads as TGTGCCAGCAGCTTGGGACCCCCAGGGATAGATGGCTACACCTTC. Its protein product is CASSLGPPGIDGYTF.

The J gene is TRBJ1-3, the V gene TRBV7-2; D is possibly TRBD1 (6 bases). V gave up 4 bases and J gave up 3 bases, with 7 bases separating them. Looked up from germline, CDR1 is SGHTA and CDR2 is FQGNSA. The CDR3 extends over 13 amino acids. CDR3 sequence (DNA): TGTGCCAGCAGCTCAGGGGTTGGAAACACCATATATTTT. It is translated as CASSSGVGNTIYF.

This clone has a single count. The chain joins TRBV6-5 to TRBJ2-1; 13 nucleotides line up with TRBD2. The junction had 3 bases not matched to a gene; V was cut back by 0 bases and J by 7 bases. In germline, CDR1 is MNHEY, CDR2 SVGAGI. The CDR3 runs to 16 residues. In nucleotides, the CDR3 is TGTGCCAGCAGTTACTCTACTAGCGGGGGGGGTAATGAGCAGTTCTTC. It yields the protein CASSYSTSGGGNEQFF.